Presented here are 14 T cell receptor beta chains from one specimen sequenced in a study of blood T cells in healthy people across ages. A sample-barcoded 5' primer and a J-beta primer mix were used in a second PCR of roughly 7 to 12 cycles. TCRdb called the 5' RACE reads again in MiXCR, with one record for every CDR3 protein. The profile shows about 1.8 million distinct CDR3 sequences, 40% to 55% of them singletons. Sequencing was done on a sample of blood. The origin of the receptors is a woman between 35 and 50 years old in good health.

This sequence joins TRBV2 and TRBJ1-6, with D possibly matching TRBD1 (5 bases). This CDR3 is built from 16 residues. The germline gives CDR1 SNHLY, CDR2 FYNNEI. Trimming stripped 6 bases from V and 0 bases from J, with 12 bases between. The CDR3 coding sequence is TGTGCCAGCAGGGACACACGGAGCTCCTATAATTCACCCCTCCACTTT. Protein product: CASRDTRSSYNSPLHF.

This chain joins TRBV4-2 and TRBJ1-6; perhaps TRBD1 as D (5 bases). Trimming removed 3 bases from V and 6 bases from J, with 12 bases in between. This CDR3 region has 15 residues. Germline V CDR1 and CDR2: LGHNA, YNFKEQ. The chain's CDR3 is CASSQEQVSNSPLHF. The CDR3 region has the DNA TGTGCCAGCAGCCAGGAACAGGTTTCTAATTCACCCCTCCACTTT.

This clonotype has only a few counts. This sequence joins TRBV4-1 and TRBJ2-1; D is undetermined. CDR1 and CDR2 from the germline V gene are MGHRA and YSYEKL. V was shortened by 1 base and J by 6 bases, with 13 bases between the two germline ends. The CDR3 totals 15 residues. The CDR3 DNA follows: TGCGCCAGCAGCCAAGGGCGGAACCCCCCCAATGAGCAGTTCTTC. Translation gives CASSQGRNPPNEQFF.

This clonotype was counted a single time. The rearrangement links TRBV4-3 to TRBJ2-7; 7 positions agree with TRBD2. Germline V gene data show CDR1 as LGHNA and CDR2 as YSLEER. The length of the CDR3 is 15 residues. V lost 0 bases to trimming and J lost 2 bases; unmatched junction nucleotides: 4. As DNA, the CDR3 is TGCGCCAGCAGCCAAGATCTAGCGGAGCCCTACGAGCAGTACTTC. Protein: CASSQDLAEPYEQYF.

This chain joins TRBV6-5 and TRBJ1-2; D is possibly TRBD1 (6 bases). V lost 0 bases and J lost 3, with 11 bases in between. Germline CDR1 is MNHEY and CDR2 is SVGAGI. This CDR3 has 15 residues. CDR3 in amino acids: CASSYSGGQDYGYTF. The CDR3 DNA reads TGTGCCAGCAGTTACTCGGGGGGGCAGGACTATGGCTACACCTTC.

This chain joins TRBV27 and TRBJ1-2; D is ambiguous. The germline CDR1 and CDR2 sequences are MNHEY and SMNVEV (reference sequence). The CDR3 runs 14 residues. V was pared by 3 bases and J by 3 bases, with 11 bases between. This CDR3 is CASSFSEGDYGYTF. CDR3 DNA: TGTGCCAGCAGTTTCTCCGAGGGCGACTATGGCTACACCTTC.

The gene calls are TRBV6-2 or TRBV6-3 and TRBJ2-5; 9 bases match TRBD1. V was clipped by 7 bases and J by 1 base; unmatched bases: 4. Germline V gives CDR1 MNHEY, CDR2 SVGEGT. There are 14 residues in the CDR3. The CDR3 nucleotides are TGTGCCAGCAATCTGGACAGGGGCCAAGAGACCCAGTACTTC. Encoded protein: CASNLDRGQETQYF.

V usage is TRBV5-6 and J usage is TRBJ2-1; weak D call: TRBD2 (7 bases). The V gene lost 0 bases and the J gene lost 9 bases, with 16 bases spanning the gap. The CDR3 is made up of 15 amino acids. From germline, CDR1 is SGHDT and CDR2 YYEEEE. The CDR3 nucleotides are TGTGCCAGCAGCTTGGGCGGGGGCGCGGGTGGTGAGCAGTTCTTC. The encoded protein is CASSLGGGAGGEQFF.

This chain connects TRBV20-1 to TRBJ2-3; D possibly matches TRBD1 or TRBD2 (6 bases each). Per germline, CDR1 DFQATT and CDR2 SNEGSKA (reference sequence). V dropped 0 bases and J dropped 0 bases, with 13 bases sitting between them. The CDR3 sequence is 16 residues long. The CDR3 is CSARDVQGGSTDTQYF. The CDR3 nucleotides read TGCAGTGCTAGAGATGTACAGGGAGGAAGCACAGATACGCAGTATTTT.

Written as DNA, the CDR3 is TGTGCCAGCAACTTACTAGCCGTAGGAGATACGCAGTATTTT. Its protein is CASNLLAVGDTQYF. The rearrangement uses TRBV6-2 or TRBV6-3 and TRBJ2-3; tentatively, D is TRBD2 (6 bases). Trimming left V 7 bases short and J 5 bases short, with 16 bases between. This CDR3 comprises 14 residues. Per germline, CDR1 MNHEY and CDR2 SVGEGT.

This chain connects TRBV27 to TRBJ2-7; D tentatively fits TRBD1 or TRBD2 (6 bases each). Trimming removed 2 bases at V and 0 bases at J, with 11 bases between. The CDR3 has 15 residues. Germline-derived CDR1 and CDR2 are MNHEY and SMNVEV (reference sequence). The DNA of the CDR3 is TGTGCCAGCAGTTTAAAAGGGGGGAGCTCCTACGAGCAGTACTTC. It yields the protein CASSLKGGSSYEQYF.

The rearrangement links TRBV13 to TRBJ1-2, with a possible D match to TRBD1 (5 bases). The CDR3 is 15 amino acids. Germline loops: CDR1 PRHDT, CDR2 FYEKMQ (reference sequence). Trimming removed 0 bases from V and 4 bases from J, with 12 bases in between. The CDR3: CASSLGRGVGYGYTF. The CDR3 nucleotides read TGTGCCAGCAGCTTAGGAAGGGGAGTCGGCTATGGCTACACCTTC.

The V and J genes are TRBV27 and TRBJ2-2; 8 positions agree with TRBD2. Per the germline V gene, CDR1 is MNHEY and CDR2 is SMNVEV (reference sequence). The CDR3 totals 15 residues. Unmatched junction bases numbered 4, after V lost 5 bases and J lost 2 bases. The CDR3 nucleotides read TGTGCCAGCAGTAGTAGCGGGGACAACACCGGGGAGCTGTTTTTT. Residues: CASSSSGDNTGELFF.

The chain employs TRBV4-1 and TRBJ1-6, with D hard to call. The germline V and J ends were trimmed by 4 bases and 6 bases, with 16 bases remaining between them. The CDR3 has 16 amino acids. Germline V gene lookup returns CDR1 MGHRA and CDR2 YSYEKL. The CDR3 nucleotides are TGCGCCAGCAGCCCCAAACTTGTGAACCTTAATTCACCCCTCCACTTT. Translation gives CASSPKLVNLNSPLHF.